These T cell receptor beta chains were read from a single sample in a study of T-cell memory formation after mild COVID-19. TCRdb ran MiXCR on the 5' RACE reads and lists one entry per CDR3 protein. The data contain hundreds of thousands of distinct CDR3 sequences, approximately 20% of them singletons. Sequenced input: PBMCs or a T cell subset sorted from them (not recorded which). The receptors come from an adult woman who had mild COVID-19 (a few samples of this study predate the infection). Cell type and time point are not known. The CDR3 runs from the conserved cysteine through the conserved F or W. D genes are given only for firm matches. Only some rows state a clone size, as once, few, many or a class for expanded clones.

j_gene	v_gene	d_gene	abundance	CDR3nt	CDR3aa
TRBJ1-4	TRBV6-5	NA	NA	TGTGCCAGCAGTTACTTCCCAGGGTTTTTTCGCGCAACTAATGAAAAACTGTTTTTT	CASSYFPGFFRATNEKLFF
TRBJ2-1	TRBV14	NA	few	TGTGCCAGCAGCCAAGATGGGACCCGTCGAGAGCAGTTCTTC	CASSQDGTRREQFF
TRBJ1-1	TRBV29-1	NA	few	TGCAGCGTTCAAGGACAGTCCCTTGAAGCTTTCTTT	CSVQGQSLEAFF
TRBJ2-7	TRBV7-3	TRBD2	NA	TGTGCCAGCAGCTTAAGACCGGGACTAGACTACGAGCAGTACTTC	CASSLRPGLDYEQYF
TRBJ2-5	TRBV20-1	TRBD2	few	TGCAGTGCTATGCCTCCGGGACTAGCGGGGGGCCGAGGAGAGACCCAGTACTTC	CSAMPPGLAGGRGETQYF
TRBJ2-1	TRBV25-1	NA	NA	TGTGCCAGCAGTGACGTGGACAGACTCTACAATGAGCAGTTCTTC	CASSDVDRLYNEQFF
TRBJ2-5	TRBV7-2	TRBD2	few	TGTGCCAGCCTAACTAGCGGGAGGGGGGAGACCCAGTACTTC	CASLTSGRGETQYF
TRBJ1-2	TRBV6-2/TRBV6-3	NA	few	TGTGCCAGCAGTTCTATATACTATGGCTACACCTTC	CASSSIYYGYTF
TRBJ2-7	TRBV7-6	NA	NA	TGTGCCAGCAGCTTAGGGCCCAAAGGGGAGCAGTACTTC	CASSLGPKGEQYF
TRBJ1-4	TRBV11-2	TRBD1	NA	TGTGCCAGCAGCTGGGGACAGAATGAAAAACTGTTTTTT	CASSWGQNEKLFF
TRBJ2-7	TRBV13	TRBD1	NA	TGTGCCAGCAGCTTAGCGGCGGGACAGGGGGGCTCCTACGAGCAGTACTTC	CASSLAAGQGGSYEQYF
TRBJ2-1	TRBV9	TRBD2	NA	TGTGCCAGCAGCCCCGGGACTAGTCAAAATGAGCAGTTCTTC	CASSPGTSQNEQFF
TRBJ2-7	TRBV24-1	NA	many	TGTGCCACCAGCATACAGGAATCGTTCTACGAGCAGTACTTC	CATSIQESFYEQYF
TRBJ1-2	TRBV29-1	TRBD1	NA	TGCAGCGTTGAAGATGACGGGACAGCTAACTATGGCTACACCTTC	CSVEDDGTANYGYTF
TRBJ1-2	TRBV9	NA	few	TGTGCCAGCAGCCCCACCCCACAGGTTACCATCGGCTACACCTTC	CASSPTPQVTIGYTF
TRBJ2-3	TRBV6-4	TRBD1	NA	TGTGCCAGCAGTGACTCCCAGGGGGGCACAGATACGCAGTATTTT	CASSDSQGGTDTQYF
TRBJ2-2	TRBV11-2	NA	NA	TGTGCCAGCAGCTTATTTTGGGGGATCAGCGGAGACACCGGGGAGCTGTTTTTT	CASSLFWGISGDTGELFF
TRBJ1-1	TRBV10-3	NA	few	TGTGCCATCAGTGAGTCGGAGGGGAACACTGAAGCTTTCTTT	CAISESEGNTEAFF